What follows are 23 T cell receptor beta chains derived from one specimen sequenced in a study of low-dose radiotherapy and immunotherapy resistance in tumors. First-strand cDNA relied on TRAV- and TRBV-specific primers spanning alpha and beta chains. For amplifying TCRs, the PCR ran for about 22 cycles with Phusion, which was used together with a constant-region primer and the adapter on the V primers. TCRdb analysed the reads with MiXCR anew, one entry per CDR3 protein. Here the sample spans roughly 95,000 distinct CDR3 sequences, approximately 22% being singletons. Time point: after trial treatment. Specified treatment: LDRT plus nivolumab, ipilimumab, low-dose cyclophosphamide and aspirin (RACIN trial). The specimen comprised PBMCs, sampled after low-dose radiotherapy plus immunotherapy. All receptors come from a female donor with ovarian cancer.

This clonotype was seen many times. Mismatch with germline at one junction end may stem from a read error. The CDR3 DNA reads as TGTGCCAGCAGCTTACCAATCCCGGGACAGGTCTTC. Encoded protein: CASSLPIPGQVF. The genes are TRBV7-9 and TRBJ2-7, with 8 bases identical to TRBD1. The CDR3 contains 12 residues. Germline V gives CDR1 SEHNR, CDR2 FQNEAQ (reference sequence).

This clonotype was counted ten times or more. The chain is built from TRBV9 and TRBJ2-2, with D uncertain. In germline, CDR1 is SGDLS, CDR2 YYNGEE. This CDR3 has 16 amino acids. Deletions cut 0 bases from V and 4 bases from J, with 13 bases between. DNA for the CDR3: TGTGCCAGCAGCGTAGGCGGTGGAAGCAGCACCGGGGAGCTGTTTTTT. Protein product: CASSVGGGSSTGELFF.

Regarding this clonotype: A far larger clone lies a single base away; this is likely a read error. The rearrangement uses TRBV14 and TRBJ2-7; 9 nucleotides line up with TRBD1. The V gene end was trimmed by 7 bases and the J gene end by 5 bases; junction bases not matched to a gene: 9. From germline, CDR1 is SGHDN and CDR2 FVKESK. The CDR3 is made up of 14 amino acids. The CDR3 sequence: CASIIGQGYDEQYF. The CDR3 DNA reads TGTGCCAGCATTATAGGACAGGGGTATGACGAGCAGTACTTC.

This clonotype was counted many times. The chain joins TRBV7-9 to TRBJ1-4, with D unclear. The V gene's germline CDR1 is SEHNR and CDR2 FQNEAQ (reference sequence). Trimming shortened V by 6 bases and J by 3 bases, and 17 bases separated the two germline ends. CDR3 size: 16 residues. CDR3 loop: CASSVAFAGANEKLFF. CDR3 nucleotide sequence: TGTGCCAGCAGTGTCGCTTTTGCCGGGGCTAATGAAAAACTGTTTTTT.

This sequence joins TRBV28 and TRBJ1-5; 9 bases agree with TRBD1. The CDR3 covers 16 residues. Looked up from germline, CDR1 is MDHEN and CDR2 is SYDVKM. The J segment lost 4 bases and the V segment lost 6 bases, leaving 10 bases of the junction unmatched. The CDR3 region has the DNA TGTGCCAGCAGAAACGGACAGGGGTTTTCGAATCAGCCCCAGCATTTT. Translated, it gives CASRNGQGFSNQPQHF. The complete variable domain, with remaining parts taken from reference TRBV28 and TRBJ1-5, reads DVKVTQSSRYLVKRTGEKVFLECVQDMDHENMFWYRQDPGLGLRLIYFSYDVKMKEKGDIPEGYSVSREKKERFSLILESASTNQTSMYLCASRNGQGFSNQPQHFGDGTRLSIL.

The rearrangement joins TRBV5-4 to TRBJ2-7; the D gene is possibly TRBD1 (6 bases). The CDR3 sequence is 14 residues long. The V gene lost 0 bases and the J gene lost 3 bases, with 10 bases spanning the gap. Germline V gives CDR1 SGHNT, CDR2 YYREEE (reference sequence). CDR3 coding DNA: TGTGCCAGCAGCTTGGGGACAGAGCTCTACGAGCAGTACTTC. Its protein is CASSLGTELYEQYF. Filled out from reference TRBV5-4 and TRBJ2-7, the complete variable domain reads ETGVTQSPTHLIKTRGQQVTLRCSSQSGHNTVSWYQQALGQGPQFIFQYYREEENGRGNFPPRFSGLQFPNYSSELNVNALELDDSALYLCASSLGTELYEQYFGPGTRLTVT.

This clonotype was counted many times. The chain carries TRBV20-1 and TRBJ1-2, with D unclear. Germline V gene lookup returns CDR1 DFQATT and CDR2 SNEGSKA (reference sequence). V was shortened by 0 bases and J by 2 bases, with 19 bases between the two germline ends. This CDR3 has 17 residues. CDR3 sequence (DNA): TGCAGTGCTAGAGATCAGGCAGCTTCGACTTTAAACTATGGCTACACCTTC. Translated: CSARDQAASTLNYGYTF.

In the case of this clonotype: One base separates it from a far larger clone, so it is likely a read error. This sequence joins TRBV13 and TRBJ2-2; D gene uncertain. The CDR3 extends over 15 amino acids. V shed 8 bases and J shed 0 bases, with 13 bases lying between them. Germline V gene sequence: CDR1 PRHDT, CDR2 FYEKMQ (reference sequence). CDR3 amino acids: CASAGSLANTGELFF. CDR3 coding DNA: TGTGCCAGCGCCGGCAGCCTCGCGAACACCGGGGAGCTGTTTTTT.

As regards this clonotype: The DNA is omitted, as the CDR3 cannot be located on it reliably, and the CDR3 follows TCRdb's listing. The V call is TRBV7-2, the J call TRBJ1-2; the DNA was not used to check the table's D call, TRBD1. CDR1 and CDR2 (germline): SGHTA, FQGNSA. Ends included, the CDR3 has 24 residues. CDR3 residues: CASTNQTALYFCATKGQGYYGYTF.

This clonotype was seen only a few times. This may stem from a read error, because a much larger clone lies one nucleotide away. The chain couples TRBV20-1 to TRBJ1-5, with 10 bases matching TRBD1. The germline V gene has CDR1 DFQATT and CDR2 SNEGSKA (reference sequence). The CDR3 runs 14 residues. V lost 7 bases and J lost 5; bases outside the gene matches: 8. The CDR3, as DNA: TGCAGTGTCCAGGGACAGGGGTATCATCAGCCCCAGCATTTT. This codes for CSVQGQGYHQPQHF.

The gene calls are TRBV7-9 and TRBJ1-6; D gene ambiguous. Germline assignment: CDR1 SEHNR and CDR2 FQNEAQ (reference sequence). The CDR3 has 15 amino acids. V lost 0 bases to trimming and J lost 6 bases, with 9 bases between them. The CDR3: CASSLADHINSPLHF. CDR3 DNA sequence: TGTGCCAGCAGCTTAGCGGACCATATTAATTCACCCCTCCACTTT.

V is TRBV3-1 and J is TRBJ2-1; TRBD2 might be the D (5 bases). The CDR3 is 14 residues long. V shed 0 bases and J shed 6 bases, with 9 bases lying between them. CDR1 and CDR2 (germline): LGHDT, YNNKEL (reference sequence). CDR3 loop: CASSQDRRGNEQFF. In DNA form, the CDR3 reads TGTGCCAGCAGCCAAGATCGACGGGGCAATGAGCAGTTCTTC.

This clonotype occurred many times. J is TRBJ1-2 and V is TRBV7-2; D is unclear. The CDR3 has 14 amino acids. CDR1 and CDR2 from the germline V gene are SGHTA and FQGNSA. The ends were cut back, 2 bases at V and 8 bases at J, with 15 bases in the middle. Written as DNA, the CDR3 is TGTGCCAGCAGCTTAAGGGCCACAGCTATAGGCTACACCTTC. This translates into CASSLRATAIGYTF. The full variable domain, its missing parts supplied by reference TRBV7-2 and TRBJ1-2, is GAGVSQSPSNKVTEKGKDVELRCDPISGHTALYWYRQSLGQGLEFLIYFQGNSAPDKSGLPSDRFSAERTGGSVSTLTIQRTQQEDSAVYLCASSLRATAIGYTFGSGTRLTVV.

The V call is TRBV5-6, the J call TRBJ1-1, with D unclear. Per the germline V gene, CDR1 is SGHDT and CDR2 is YYEEEE. The CDR3 has 13 amino acids. The germline V and J ends were trimmed by 1 base and 6 bases, with 10 bases remaining between them. The CDR3 DNA reads as TGTGCCAGCAGCTTGTCGGCGACCTCTGAAGCTTTCTTT. Protein sequence: CASSLSATSEAFF.

The J gene is TRBJ1-1, the V gene TRBV30; D remains ambiguous. The ends were cut back, 0 bases at V and 1 base at J, with 6 bases in the middle. Germline V lookup: CDR1 GTSNPN, CDR2 SVGIG (reference sequence). CDR3 size: 13 residues. Written as DNA, the CDR3 is TGTGCCTGGAGTGTGACCCAGAACACTGAAGCTTTCTTT. Translated, it gives CAWSVTQNTEAFF.

This clonotype has at least ten counts. The DNA of the CDR3 is TGCGCCAGCAGCCAAGCGGGACTAGCAGATACGCAGTATTTT. It specifies CASSQAGLADTQYF. This rearrangement joins TRBV4-1 to TRBJ2-3; 8 bases align to TRBD2. V shed 1 base and J 4 bases; nucleotides not matched to a gene: 1. The CDR3 totals 14 residues. Looked up from germline, CDR1 is MGHRA and CDR2 is YSYEKL.

This clonotype occurred a few times. The rearrangement links TRBV20-1 to TRBJ2-7, with 15 bases lining up with TRBD2. The CDR3 loop spans 16 amino acids. Germline lookup yields CDR1 DFQATT and CDR2 SNEGSKA (reference sequence). CDR3 coding DNA: TGCCTGCCCGGAGGGACTAGCGGGGGGCCTACCTACGAGCAGTACTTC. Residues: CLPGGTSGGPTYEQYF.

As regards this clonotype: This probably arose from a read error, given a far larger clone one base away. A read error is likely, as this CDR3 ends without the conserved phenylalanine or tryptophan. The rearrangement joins TRBV5-7 to TRBJ1-5; D unclear. TRBV5-7 counts as an open reading frame of uncertain function. Trimming removed 1 base at V and 4 bases at J, with 12 bases between. This CDR3 region has 15 residues. The CDR3 DNA reads as TGTGCCAGCAGCTTGAACCGCAGACCGAATCAGCCCCAGCATTCT. Translation: CASSLNRRPNQPQHS.

This clonotype has a count of ten or more. The rearrangement joins TRBV5-1 to TRBJ2-3; TRBD2 agrees at 8 bases. This CDR3 is built from 17 residues. The V gene end was trimmed by 2 bases and the J gene end by 0 bases; junction bases not matched to a gene: 8. Germline V lookup: CDR1 SGHRS, CDR2 YFSETQ. Here the CDR3 reads CASSFSSGGVSTDTQYF. In DNA, the CDR3 is TGCGCCAGCAGCTTTTCCAGCGGGGGAGTTAGCACAGATACGCAGTATTTT. The full variable domain, its missing parts supplied by reference TRBV5-1 and TRBJ2-3, is KAGVTQTPRYLIKTRGQQVTLSCSPISGHRSVSWYQQTPGQGLQFLFEYFSETQRNKGNFPGRFSGRQFSNSRSEMNVSTLELGDSALYLCASSFSSGGVSTDTQYFGPGTRLTVL.

The chain is built from TRBV2 and TRBJ2-1; weak D call: TRBD2 (5 bases). Germline V gene lookup returns CDR1 SNHLY and CDR2 FYNNEI. V lost 1 base to trimming and J lost 6 bases, with 10 bases between them. This CDR3 has 14 amino acids. The CDR3 reads CASSEGGGFNEQFF. DNA for the CDR3: TGTGCCAGCAGTGAAGGAGGCGGGTTCAATGAGCAGTTCTTC. The complete variable domain, with remaining parts taken from reference TRBV2 and TRBJ2-1, reads EPEVTQTPSHQVTQMGQEVILRCVPISNHLYFYWYRQILGQKVEFLVSFYNNEISEKSEIFDDQFSVERPDGSNFTLKIRSTKLEDSAMYFCASSEGGGFNEQFFGPGTRLTVL.

This clonotype was recorded many times. The rearrangement links TRBV20-1 to TRBJ1-2; possible D gene TRBD1, 6 bases. This CDR3 region has 14 residues. The V and J ends lost 5 bases and 2 bases respectively, with 15 bases between them. The germline gives CDR1 DFQATT, CDR2 SNEGSKA (reference sequence). The CDR3 DNA reads TGCAGTGCTGAGTCGGACAGAGCGAACTATGGCTACACCTTC. Amino acids: CSAESDRANYGYTF.

The CDR3 nucleotides read TGTGCCAGCAGTTTAGGGGGGACTAGCGGGAGTGAGACCCAGTACTTC. Translation gives CASSLGGTSGSETQYF. The chain is built from TRBV12-3 or TRBV12-4 and TRBJ2-5; 14 nucleotides match TRBD2. The CDR3 consists of 16 residues. With V trimmed by 1 base and J by 5 bases, 3 bases remained unmatched.

There are a few counts of this clonotype. V usage is TRBV30 and J usage is TRBJ2-3, with 7 positions matching TRBD2. CDR3 length: 15 amino acids. The V gene's germline CDR1 is GTSNPN and CDR2 SVGIG (reference sequence). Unmatched junction bases numbered 10, after V lost 3 bases and J lost 4 bases. The CDR3 reads CAWRATSPAPDTQYF. CDR3 bases: TGTGCCTGGAGGGCGACTAGCCCCGCCCCAGATACGCAGTATTTT.